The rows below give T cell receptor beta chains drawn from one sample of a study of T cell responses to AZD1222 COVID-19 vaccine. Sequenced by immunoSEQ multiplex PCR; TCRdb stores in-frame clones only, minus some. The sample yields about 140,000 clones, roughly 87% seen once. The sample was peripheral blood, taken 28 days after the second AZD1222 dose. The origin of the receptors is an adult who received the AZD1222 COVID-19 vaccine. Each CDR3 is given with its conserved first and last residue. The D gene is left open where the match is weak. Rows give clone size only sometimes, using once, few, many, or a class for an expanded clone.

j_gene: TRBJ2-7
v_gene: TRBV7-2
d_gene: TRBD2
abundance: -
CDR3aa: CASSLFTSGIYEQYF
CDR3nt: TGTGCCAGCAGCTTATTCACTAGCGGGATCTACGAGCAGTACTTC

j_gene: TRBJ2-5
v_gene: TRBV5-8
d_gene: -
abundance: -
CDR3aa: CASSRGSVVQETQYF
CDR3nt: TGTGCCAGCAGCCGCGGGTCAGTCGTTCAAGAGACCCAGTACTTC

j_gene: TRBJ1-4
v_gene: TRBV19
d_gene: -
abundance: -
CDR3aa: CASSISVTNEKLFF
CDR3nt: TGTGCCAGTAGTATTTCTGTAACTAATGAAAAACTGTTTTTT

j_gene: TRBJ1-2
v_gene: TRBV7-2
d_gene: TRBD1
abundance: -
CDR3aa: CASSSREGATYGYTF
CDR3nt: TGTGCCAGCAGCTCAAGGGAGGGGGCGACCTATGGCTACACCTTC

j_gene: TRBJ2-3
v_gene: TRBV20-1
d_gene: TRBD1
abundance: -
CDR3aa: CSASLRQGFRTDTQYF
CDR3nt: TGCAGTGCTAGTCTTAGACAGGGATTTCGTACAGATACGCAGTATTTT

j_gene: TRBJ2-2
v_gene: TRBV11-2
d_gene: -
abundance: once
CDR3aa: CASSPRYTGELFF
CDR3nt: TGTGCCAGCAGCCCCCGATACACCGGGGAGCTGTTTTTT

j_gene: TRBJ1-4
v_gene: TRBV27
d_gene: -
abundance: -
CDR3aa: CASSSAPGPPNEKLFF
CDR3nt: TGTGCCAGCAGCTCCGCTCCCGGGCCGCCTAATGAAAAACTGTTTTTT

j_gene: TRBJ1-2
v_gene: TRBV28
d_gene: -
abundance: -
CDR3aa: CASTIGGGWGYGYTF
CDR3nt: TGTGCCAGCACCATCGGGGGGGGTTGGGGCTATGGCTACACCTTC

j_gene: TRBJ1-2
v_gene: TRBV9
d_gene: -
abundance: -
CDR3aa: CASSVGAATLYGYTF
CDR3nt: TGTGCCAGCAGCGTAGGGGCAGCGACTCTCTATGGCTACACCTTC

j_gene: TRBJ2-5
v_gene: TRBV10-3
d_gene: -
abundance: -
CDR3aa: CAISGVRAMQETQYF
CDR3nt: TGTGCCATCAGTGGTGTCAGGGCGATGCAAGAGACCCAGTACTTC

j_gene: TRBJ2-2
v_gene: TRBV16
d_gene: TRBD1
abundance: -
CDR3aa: CAGSPQGMGTGELFF
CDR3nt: TGTGCCGGCAGCCCACAGGGGATGGGCACCGGGGAGCTGTTTTTT

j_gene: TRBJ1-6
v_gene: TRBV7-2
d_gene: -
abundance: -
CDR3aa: CASSPEGGSSPLHF
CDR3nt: TGTGCCAGCAGCCCAGAGGGGGGCTCCTCACCCCTCCACTTT

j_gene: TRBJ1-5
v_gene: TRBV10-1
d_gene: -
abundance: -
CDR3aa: CASSESGQPQHF
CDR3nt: TGCGCCAGCAGTGAGTCGGGGCAGCCCCAGCATTTT

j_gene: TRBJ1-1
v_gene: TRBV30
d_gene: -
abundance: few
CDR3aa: CAWRGGMKTEAFF
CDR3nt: TGTGCCTGGAGGGGAGGGATGAAAACTGAAGCTTTCTTT

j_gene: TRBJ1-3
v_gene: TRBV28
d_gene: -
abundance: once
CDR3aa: CASSKGNSGNTIYF
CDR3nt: TGTGCCAGCAGCAAAGGGAACTCTGGAAACACCATATATTTT

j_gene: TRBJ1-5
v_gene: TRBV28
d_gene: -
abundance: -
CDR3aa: CAVCGTQGQPQHF
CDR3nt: TGTGCCGTATGCGGGACTCAGGGGCAGCCCCAGCATTTT

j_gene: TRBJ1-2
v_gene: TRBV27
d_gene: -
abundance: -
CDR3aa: CASREVGGPYGYTF
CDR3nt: TGTGCCAGCAGAGAAGTAGGTGGTCCGTATGGCTACACCTTC

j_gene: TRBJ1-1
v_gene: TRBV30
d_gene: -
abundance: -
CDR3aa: CAWSVGGSNTEAFF
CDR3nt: TGTGCCTGGAGTGTTGGGGGCTCTAACACTGAAGCTTTCTTT

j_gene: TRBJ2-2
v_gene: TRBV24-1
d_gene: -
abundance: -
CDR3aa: CATSDMGFTGELFF
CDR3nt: TGTGCCACCAGTGATATGGGCTTCACCGGGGAGCTGTTTTTT

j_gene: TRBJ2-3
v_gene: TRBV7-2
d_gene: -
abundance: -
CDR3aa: CASSRDGGTQYF
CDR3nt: TGTGCCAGCAGCCGCGACGGCGGTACGCAGTATTTT

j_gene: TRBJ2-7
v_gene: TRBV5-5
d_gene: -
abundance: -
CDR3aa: CASSRREGEQYF
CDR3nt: TGTGCCAGCAGCCGGCGAGAGGGCGAGCAGTACTTC

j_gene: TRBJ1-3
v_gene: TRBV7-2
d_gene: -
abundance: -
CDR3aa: CASSLGSGNTIYF
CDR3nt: TGTGCCAGCAGCTTAGGGAGTGGAAACACCATATATTTT

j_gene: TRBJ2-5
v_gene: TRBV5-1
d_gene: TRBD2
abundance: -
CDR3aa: CASRMGGGVDQETQYF
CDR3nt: TGCGCCAGCAGAATGGGGGGAGGGGTTGACCAAGAGACCCAGTACTTC

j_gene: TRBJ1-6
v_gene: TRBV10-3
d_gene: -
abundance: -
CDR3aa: CAIRGDQRNSPLHF
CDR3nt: TGTGCCATCAGAGGGGATCAGCGGAATTCACCCCTCCACTTT

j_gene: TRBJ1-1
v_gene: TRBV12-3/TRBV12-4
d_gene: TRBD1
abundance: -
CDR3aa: CASTGTVDEAFF
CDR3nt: TGTGCCAGCACCGGGACAGTAGATGAAGCTTTCTTT

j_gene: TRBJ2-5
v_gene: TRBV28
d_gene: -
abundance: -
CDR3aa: CASSLIGNQETQYF
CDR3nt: TGTGCCAGCAGTTTGATCGGCAACCAAGAGACCCAGTACTTC

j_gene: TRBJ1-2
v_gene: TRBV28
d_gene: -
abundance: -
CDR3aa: CASSFPQDSIHLGGYTF
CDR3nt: TGTGCCAGCAGTTTCCCCCAGGACAGCATTCACCTTGGAGGCTACACCTTC

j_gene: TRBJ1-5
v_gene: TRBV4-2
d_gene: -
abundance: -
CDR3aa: CASSQNTVGDQPQHF
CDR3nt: TGTGCCAGCAGCCAGAACACAGTGGGGGATCAGCCCCAGCATTTT

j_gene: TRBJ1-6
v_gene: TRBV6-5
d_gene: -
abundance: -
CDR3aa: CASSSRWGDNSPLHF
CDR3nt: TGTGCCAGCAGTTCTCGTTGGGGAGATAATTCACCCCTCCACTTT

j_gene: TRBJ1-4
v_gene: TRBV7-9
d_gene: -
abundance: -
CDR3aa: CASSFVRATNEKLFF
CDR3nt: TGTGCCAGCAGCTTTGTAAGGGCAACTAATGAAAAACTGTTTTTT

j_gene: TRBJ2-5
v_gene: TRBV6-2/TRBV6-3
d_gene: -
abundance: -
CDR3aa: CASSLGTFVRETQYF
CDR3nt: TGTGCCAGCAGCCTGGGGACTTTTGTAAGGGAGACCCAGTACTTC

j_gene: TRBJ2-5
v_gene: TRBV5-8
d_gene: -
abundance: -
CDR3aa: CASSFDQETQYF
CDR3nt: TGTGCCAGCAGCTTCGACCAAGAGACCCAGTACTTC

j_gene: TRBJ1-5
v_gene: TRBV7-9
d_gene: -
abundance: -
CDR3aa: CASSEVSGSQPQHF
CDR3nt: TGTGCCAGCAGCGAGGTTTCAGGGAGTCAGCCCCAGCATTTT

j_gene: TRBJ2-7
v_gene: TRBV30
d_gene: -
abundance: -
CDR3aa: CAWTDNSYEQYF
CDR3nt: TGTGCCTGGACCGACAACTCCTACGAGCAGTACTTC

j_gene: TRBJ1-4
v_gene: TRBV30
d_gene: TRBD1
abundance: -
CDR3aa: CACYTGVEEKLFF
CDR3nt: TGTGCCTGCTACACAGGGGTGGAGGAAAAACTGTTTTTT

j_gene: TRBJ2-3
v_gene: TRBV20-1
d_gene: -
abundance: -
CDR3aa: CSARGENTQYF
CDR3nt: TGCAGTGCTAGGGGGGAAAATACGCAGTATTTT

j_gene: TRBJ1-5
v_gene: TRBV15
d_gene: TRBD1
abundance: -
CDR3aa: CATSRDRGTNQPQHF
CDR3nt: TGTGCCACCAGCAGGGACAGGGGGACCAATCAGCCCCAGCATTTT

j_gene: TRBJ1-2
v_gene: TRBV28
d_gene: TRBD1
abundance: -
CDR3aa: CASSPTGARYGYTF
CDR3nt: TGTGCCAGCAGTCCGACAGGGGCACGATATGGCTACACCTTC

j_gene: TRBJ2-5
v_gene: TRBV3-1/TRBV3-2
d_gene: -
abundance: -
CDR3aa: CASSHIGGTETQYF
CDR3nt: TGTGCCAGCAGCCATATCGGGGGTACGGAGACCCAGTACTTC

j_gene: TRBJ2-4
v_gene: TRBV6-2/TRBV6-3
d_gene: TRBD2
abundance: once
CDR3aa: CASSGGTSGNIQYF
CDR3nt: TGTGCCAGCAGTGGCGGGACTAGCGGAAACATTCAGTACTTC